The rows below give T cell receptor beta chains drawn from one sample of a study of blood T cell repertoires in COVID-19. Using immunoSEQ multiplex PCR, the repertoire was profiled, and TCRdb retains in-frame clones only, with some absent. The repertoire holds 180,000 or so clones, with around 80% as singletons. Material: PBMCs or T cells enriched from blood (not recorded which). Every receptor here comes from a man aged 50 to 59 who had recovered from COVID-19. Both conserved end residues are part of each CDR3. A D gene is named only where the DNA matches it firmly. Rows give clone size only sometimes, using once, few, many, or a class for an expanded clone.

>TRBV5-1|NA|NA|TRBJ2-2
TGCGCCAGCAGCTTGGGGGGCGGGATGAACACCGGGGAGCTGTTTTTT
CASSLGGGMNTGELFF
>TRBV6-5|NA|NA|TRBJ2-7
TGTGCCAGCGGCAGCGGTGGGGAATACGAGCAGTACTTC
CASGSGGEYEQYF
>TRBV5-6|few|TRBD1|TRBJ1-6
TGTGCCAGCAGCTTAGTCGACAGGGGAGGCGGTTCACCCCTCCACTTT
CASSLVDRGGGSPLHF
>TRBV19|NA|NA|TRBJ2-1
TGTGCCAGTAGTATATCGCACAGTAGCTCCTACAATGAGCAGTTCTTC
CASSISHSSSYNEQFF
>TRBV28|NA|NA|TRBJ2-3
TGTGCCAGCAGTTTTGCAGGGTCGACGGATACGCAGTATTTT
CASSFAGSTDTQYF
>TRBV5-1|NA|TRBD1|TRBJ2-3
TGCGCCAGCAGCTTGGAAGGGGGCGCGACAGATACGCAGTATTTT
CASSLEGGATDTQYF
>TRBV7-2|NA|NA|TRBJ1-2
TGTGCCAGCAGCTTAGTTCGCGGGGACTATGGCTACACCTTC
CASSLVRGDYGYTF
>TRBV7-8|NA|NA|TRBJ1-4
TGTGCCAGCAGCACCTTGGACAGTTATAATGAAAAACTGTTTTTT
CASSTLDSYNEKLFF
>TRBV7-3|NA|NA|TRBJ2-6
TGTGCCAGCAGGCCGGGGAGTGGGGCCAACGTCCTGACTTTC
CASRPGSGANVLTF
>TRBV9|NA|NA|TRBJ2-5
TGTGCCAGCAGCGTTGGGCCCGGGGGTGGAGAGACCCAGTACTTC
CASSVGPGGGETQYF
>TRBV30|NA|TRBD1|TRBJ1-3
TGTGCCTGGAGCGAATTTTACAGGGGAGCTGGAAACACCATATATTTT
CAWSEFYRGAGNTIYF
>TRBV3-1/TRBV3-2|few|TRBD2|TRBJ2-2
TGTGCCAGCAGCCAGACAGCGGGGCTTAACACCGGGGAGCTGTTTTTT
CASSQTAGLNTGELFF
>TRBV5-4|few|NA|TRBJ2-2
TGTGCCAGCAGCTTGCGGTTGTACACCGGGGAGCTGTTTTTT
CASSLRLYTGELFF
>TRBV27|few|NA|TRBJ1-2
TGTGCCAGCAGTTTAATCGGGACTAACTATGGCTACACCTTC
CASSLIGTNYGYTF
>TRBV7-3|NA|NA|TRBJ1-1
TGTGCCAGCAGCCCCGGAAACTTCGGGGGAGGGACTGAAGCTTTCTTT
CASSPGNFGGGTEAFF
>TRBV6-6|once|NA|TRBJ2-1
TGTGCCAGCTTTGGGGCTTCCTACAATGAGCAGTTCTTC
CASFGASYNEQFF
>TRBV6-1|NA|NA|TRBJ2-7
TGTGCCAGCAGTGAATATCCGGGGGTTTCCTACGAGCAGTACTTC
CASSEYPGVSYEQYF
>TRBV5-4|few|NA|TRBJ2-3
TGTGCCAGCAGCTTGGACAGGGTTAGCACAGATACGCAGTATTTT
CASSLDRVSTDTQYF
>TRBV12-3/TRBV12-4|few|TRBD1|TRBJ1-3
TGTGCCACGACGGACAGGGTAAACACCATATATTTT
CATTDRVNTIYF
>TRBV2|many|TRBD2|TRBJ2-7
TGTGCCAGCAGCTCTAGCGGGTACTCCTACGAGCAGTACTTC
CASSSSGYSYEQYF
>TRBV7-8|once|TRBD1|TRBJ2-2
TGTGCCAGCAGCTCTGACAGGGCTCGGGAGCTGTTTTTT
CASSSDRARELFF
>TRBV11-1|NA|NA|TRBJ2-1
TGTGCCAGCACAATCGGGGGAGAGCAGTTCTTC
CASTIGGEQFF
>TRBV5-1|NA|TRBD2|TRBJ2-1
TGCGCCAGCAGCTTGGGGACTAGCTCCTACAATGAGCAGTTCTTC
CASSLGTSSYNEQFF
>TRBV19|NA|TRBD2|TRBJ2-1
TGTGCCAGTAGTATAGTGGCTAGCGGGGGGGAGCAGTTCTTC
CASSIVASGGEQFF
>TRBV23-1|NA|TRBD1|TRBJ2-3
TGCGCCAGCAGTCAATCCACCGGGACAGGGAAAGATACGCAGTATTTT
CASSQSTGTGKDTQYF
>TRBV11-2|NA|TRBD2|TRBJ2-1
TGTGCCAGCAGCTTAGTGTGGACTAGCGGACGTAATGAGCAGTTCTTC
CASSLVWTSGRNEQFF
>TRBV5-4|NA|TRBD1|TRBJ1-5
TGTGCCAGCAGCGTAGACAGGGGCCTTCAGCCCCAGCATTTT
CASSVDRGLQPQHF
>TRBV7-3|NA|TRBD2|TRBJ2-2
TGTGCCAGCAGCCCTATGAGGGTGGCGGGAGACACCGGGGAGCTGTTTTTT
CASSPMRVAGDTGELFF
>TRBV7-8|once|NA|TRBJ1-1
TGTGCCAGCAGCTTTATAAAGGGGAGGGGCGGCACTGAAGCTTTCTTT
CASSFIKGRGGTEAFF
>TRBV5-1|NA|NA|TRBJ2-7
TGCGCCAGCAGCTTACTGACAACCTACGAGCAGTACTTC
CASSLLTTYEQYF
>TRBV2|NA|NA|TRBJ2-7
TGTGCCAGCAGGCCCCGGGCAGGGAATTCCTACGAGCAGTACTTC
CASRPRAGNSYEQYF
>TRBV29-1|NA|TRBD1|TRBJ2-7
TGCAGCGTTCTGGGACAGATATACGAGCAGTACTTC
CSVLGQIYEQYF
>TRBV2|few|TRBD2|TRBJ2-1
TGTGCCAGCATTGGTAGCGGGAGTCCTGAGCAGTTCTTC
CASIGSGSPEQFF
>TRBV6-5|NA|NA|TRBJ2-1
TGTGCCAGCAGTTACTCTGGGGGGGGCGTTAGGAATGAGCAGTTCTTC
CASSYSGGGVRNEQFF
>TRBV18|NA|NA|TRBJ2-7
TGTGCCAGCTCCCCTGGAGGGCAGGGGGCCTACGAGCAGTACTTC
CASSPGGQGAYEQYF
>TRBV18|NA|TRBD1|TRBJ1-2
TGTGCCAGCTCACCAACTCCGGGACAGGGGGCCGGGTATGGCTACACCTTC
CASSPTPGQGAGYGYTF
>TRBV6-5|NA|NA|TRBJ2-5
TGTGCCACCTACGACCGGGGCGGGGAGGAGACCCAGTACTTC
CATYDRGGEETQYF
>TRBV28|once|TRBD2|TRBJ2-1
TGTGCCAGCATTCGAGCGGGGGGAAACAATGAGCAGTTCTTC
CASIRAGGNNEQFF
>TRBV2|NA|NA|TRBJ2-1
TGTGCCAGCAGTAGGCTAGCGCGTGAGCAGTTCTTC
CASSRLAREQFF
>TRBV29-1|NA|TRBD2|TRBJ2-1
TGCAGCGTTGAAGGTCCGGGACTAGTCCAGTTCTTC
CSVEGPGLVQFF
>TRBV5-1|NA|TRBD1|TRBJ1-2
TGCGCCAGCAGCTTCGACCCCCGGGACAGGGGGAACTATGGCTACACCTTC
CASSFDPRDRGNYGYTF
>TRBV10-3|NA|TRBD1|TRBJ1-1
TGTGCCATCGGGGACAGGGAGGGCACTGAAGCTTTCTTT
CAIGDREGTEAFF
>TRBV5-4|NA|TRBD2|TRBJ2-7
TGTGCCAGCAGCTTGGATTTAGCGGGTTTTACCTACGAGCAGTACTTC
CASSLDLAGFTYEQYF
>TRBV5-5|few|NA|TRBJ1-2
TGTGCCAGCAGCCCAGGGCCCTATGGCTACACCTTC
CASSPGPYGYTF
>TRBV6-1|NA|NA|TRBJ2-1
TGTGCCAGCAGTGATCTGAATGAGCAGTTCTTC
CASSDLNEQFF